These 9 T cell receptor beta chains were sequenced from one sample in a study of cytomegalovirus exposure and HLA in healthy donors. Use of 60 Vbeta and 13 Jbeta primers characterized the PCR. Here immunoSEQ multiplex PCR was the method, and the copy in TCRdb shows in-frame clones only, minus some. The repertoire holds around 50,000 clones, approximately 84% seen once, with 2.5% to 3% in the top ten. Sequencing was carried out using PBMCs. The receptors originated from a middle-aged man in good health and CMV-seronegative.

The chain couples TRBV6-1 to TRBJ2-1, with D tentatively TRBD2 (5 bases). The CDR3 is 16 amino acids. Germline V gene sequence: CDR1 MNHNS, CDR2 SASEGT. V lost 3 bases, J lost 2 bases, and 14 bases lay in between. For the CDR3, the DNA is TGTGCCAGCAGTGAGGAACGGGGTAGTCCCTACAATGAGCAGTTCTTC. Amino acids: CASSEERGSPYNEQFF.

The chain joins TRBV5-1 to TRBJ2-3; TRBD2 aligns across 7 bases. The CDR3 covers 15 residues. Germline assignment: CDR1 SGHRS and CDR2 YFSETQ. Trimming at V came to 1 base and at J to 0 bases, leaving 2 bases not matched to a gene. The CDR3 loop reads CASSLWGGSTDTQYF. The CDR3 nucleotides are TGCGCCAGCAGCTTGTGGGGGGGGAGCACAGATACGCAGTATTTT.

V and J are TRBV5-5 and TRBJ2-5, with a tentative D call TRBD2 (6 bases). V was pared by 4 bases and J by 5 bases, with 21 bases between. CDR1 is SGHKS and CDR2 is YYEKEE in the germline V gene (reference sequence). This CDR3 has 16 residues. This CDR3 is CASSRGIWGLSETQYF. The CDR3 DNA follows: TGTGCCAGCAGCCGGGGGATCTGGGGCCTTTCTGAGACCCAGTACTTC. Full variable domain (rest looked up from reference TRBV5-5 and TRBJ2-5): DAGVTQSPTHLIKTRGQQVTLRCSPISGHKSVSWYQQVLGQGPQFIFQYYEKEERGRGNFPDRFSARQFPNYSSELNVNALLLGDSALYLCASSRGIWGLSETQYFGPGTRLLVL.

The V and J genes are TRBV5-4 and TRBJ2-7, with 8 bases lining up with TRBD2. The CDR3 covers 15 residues. After removal of 4 bases from V and 5 bases from J, the junction contained 11 bases not matched to a gene. Germline CDR1 SGHNT, CDR2 YYREEE (reference sequence). CDR3 sequence reads: CASSKAGTSSHEQYF. CDR3 DNA sequence: TGTGCCAGCAGCAAAGCCGGGACTAGTTCCCACGAGCAGTACTTC.

CDR3 bases: TGTGCCAGCAGCTTAGAAAACAGCTACGAGCAGTACTTC. Its protein product is CASSLENSYEQYF. The chain recombines TRBV7-9 with TRBJ2-7; no firm D call. V lost 1 base, J lost 3 bases, and 7 bases lay in between. Germline lookup yields CDR1 SEHNR and CDR2 FQNEAQ (reference sequence). The CDR3 totals 13 residues.

The V gene is TRBV27, the J gene TRBJ2-5, with 9 positions matching TRBD2. The CDR3 spans 20 residues. J gave up 0 bases and V 2 bases, and 16 bases lay outside the gene matches. Germline V gene sequence: CDR1 MNHEY, CDR2 SMNVEV (reference sequence). The CDR3 DNA reads TGTGCCAGCAGTTTAGTCTCTCACTCCCTGGCGGGGGGGCACCAAGAGACCCAGTACTTC. This codes for CASSLVSHSLAGGHQETQYF.

The chain combines TRBV10-2 with TRBJ1-5; 9 bases agree with TRBD1. Germline trimming cut 6 bases from V and 4 bases from J; bases unmatched to any gene: 7. Germline V gene lookup returns CDR1 WSHSY and CDR2 SAAADI. The CDR3 consists of 15 residues. The CDR3 sequence is CASRGGTGWNQPQHF. CDR3 nucleotide sequence: TGCGCCAGCAGGGGTGGGACAGGGTGGAATCAGCCCCAGCATTTT.

V is TRBV4-1 and J is TRBJ2-2; TRBD2 matches 7 bases. Germline CDR1 MGHRA, CDR2 YSYEKL. The CDR3 totals 16 residues. Trimming at V came to 3 bases and at J to 1 base, leaving 5 bases not matched to a gene. CDR3 region: CASSQERGKNTGELFF. In DNA, the CDR3 is TGCGCCAGCAGCCAGGAGCGGGGAAAGAACACCGGGGAGCTGTTTTTT.

The chain couples TRBV5-1 to TRBJ2-1; 8 bases are a match to TRBD1. Per the germline V gene, CDR1 is SGHRS and CDR2 is YFSETQ. Trimming at V came to 3 bases and at J to 6 bases, leaving 2 bases not matched to a gene. The CDR3 runs 13 residues. CDR3 sequence reads: CASSSDRVNEQFF. As DNA, the CDR3 is TGCGCCAGCAGCTCGGACAGGGTCAATGAGCAGTTCTTC. Looking up the rest from reference TRBV5-1 and TRBJ2-1 gives the full variable domain: KAGVTQTPRYLIKTRGQQVTLSCSPISGHRSVSWYQQTPGQGLQFLFEYFSETQRNKGNFPGRFSGRQFSNSRSEMNVSTLELGDSALYLCASSSDRVNEQFFGPGTRLTVL.